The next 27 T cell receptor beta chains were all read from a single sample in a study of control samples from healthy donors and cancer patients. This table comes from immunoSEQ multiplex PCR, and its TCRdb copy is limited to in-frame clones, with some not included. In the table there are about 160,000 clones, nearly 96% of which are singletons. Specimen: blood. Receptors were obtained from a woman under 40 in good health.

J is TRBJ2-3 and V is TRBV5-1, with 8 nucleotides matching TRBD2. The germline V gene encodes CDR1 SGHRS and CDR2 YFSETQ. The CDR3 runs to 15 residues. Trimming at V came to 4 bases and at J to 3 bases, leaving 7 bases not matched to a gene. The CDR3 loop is CASSPARGETDTQYF. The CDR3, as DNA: TGCGCCAGCAGCCCGGCGCGGGGGGAGACAGATACGCAGTATTTT. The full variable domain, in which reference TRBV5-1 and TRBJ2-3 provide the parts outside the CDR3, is KAGVTQTPRYLIKTRGQQVTLSCSPISGHRSVSWYQQTPGQGLQFLFEYFSETQRNKGNFPGRFSGRQFSNSRSEMNVSTLELGDSALYLCASSPARGETDTQYFGPGTRLTVL.

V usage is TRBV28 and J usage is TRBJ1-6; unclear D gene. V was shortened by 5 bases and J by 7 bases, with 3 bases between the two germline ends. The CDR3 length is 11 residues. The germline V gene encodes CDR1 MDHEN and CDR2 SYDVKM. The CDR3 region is CASSPNSPLHF. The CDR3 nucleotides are TGTGCCAGCAGTCCGAATTCACCCCTCCACTTT.

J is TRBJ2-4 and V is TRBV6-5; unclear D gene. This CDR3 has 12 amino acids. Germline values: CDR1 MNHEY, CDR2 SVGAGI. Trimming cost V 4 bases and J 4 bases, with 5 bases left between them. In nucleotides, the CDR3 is TGTGCCAGCAGTTCTAGTAAAAACATTCAGTACTTC. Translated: CASSSSKNIQYF.

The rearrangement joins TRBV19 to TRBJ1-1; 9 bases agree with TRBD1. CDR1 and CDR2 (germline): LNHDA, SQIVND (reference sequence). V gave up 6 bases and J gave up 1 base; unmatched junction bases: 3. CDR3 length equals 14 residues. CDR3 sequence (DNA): TGTGCCAGTAGGGAACAGGGGGCGAACACTGAAGCTTTCTTT. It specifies CASREQGANTEAFF.

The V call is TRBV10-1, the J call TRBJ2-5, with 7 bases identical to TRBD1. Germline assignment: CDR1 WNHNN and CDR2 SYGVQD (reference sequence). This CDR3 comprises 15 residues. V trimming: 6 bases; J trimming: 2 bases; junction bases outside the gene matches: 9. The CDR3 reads CASSSGRRGQETQYF. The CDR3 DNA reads TGCGCCAGCAGCTCAGGGCGCAGGGGGCAAGAGACCCAGTACTTC.

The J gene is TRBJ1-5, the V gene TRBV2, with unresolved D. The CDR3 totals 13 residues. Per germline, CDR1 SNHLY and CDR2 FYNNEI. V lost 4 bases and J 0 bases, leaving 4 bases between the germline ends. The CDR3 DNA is TGTGCCAGCAGTGGACCTAGCAATCAGCCCCAGCATTTT. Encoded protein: CASSGPSNQPQHF.

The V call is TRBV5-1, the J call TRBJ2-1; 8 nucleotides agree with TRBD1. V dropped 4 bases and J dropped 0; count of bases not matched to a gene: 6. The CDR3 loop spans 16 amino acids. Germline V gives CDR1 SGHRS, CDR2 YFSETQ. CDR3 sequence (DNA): TGCGCCAGCAGCCTGGGGACAGGTAGCTCCTACAATGAGCAGTTCTTC. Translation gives CASSLGTGSSYNEQFF.

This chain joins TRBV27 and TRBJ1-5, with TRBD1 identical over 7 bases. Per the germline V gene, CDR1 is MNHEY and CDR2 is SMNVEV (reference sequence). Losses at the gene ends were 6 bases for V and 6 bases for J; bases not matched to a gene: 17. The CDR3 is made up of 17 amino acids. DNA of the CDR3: TGTGCCAGCAGCCCGGGACAGCCCCGTCCCTCCGCTCAGCCCCAGCATTTT. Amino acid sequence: CASSPGQPRPSAQPQHF.

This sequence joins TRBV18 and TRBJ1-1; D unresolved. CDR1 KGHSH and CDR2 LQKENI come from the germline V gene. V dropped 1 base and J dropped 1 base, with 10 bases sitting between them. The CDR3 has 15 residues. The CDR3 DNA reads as TGTGCCAGCTCACCACACTCCGGTGAGAACACTGAAGCTTTCTTT. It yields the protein CASSPHSGENTEAFF.

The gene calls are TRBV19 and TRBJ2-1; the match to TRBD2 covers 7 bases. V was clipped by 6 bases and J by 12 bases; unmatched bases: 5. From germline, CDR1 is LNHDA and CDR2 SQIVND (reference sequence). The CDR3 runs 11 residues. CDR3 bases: TGTGCCAGTAGGCGGGAGTGGGTGCAGTTCTTC. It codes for CASRREWVQFF.

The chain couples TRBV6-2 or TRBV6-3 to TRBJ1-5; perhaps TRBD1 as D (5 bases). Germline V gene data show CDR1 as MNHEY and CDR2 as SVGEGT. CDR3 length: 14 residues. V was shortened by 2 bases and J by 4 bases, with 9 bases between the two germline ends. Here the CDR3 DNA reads TGTGCCAGCAGTTACAGGGGAGGAAATCAGCCCCAGCATTTT. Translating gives CASSYRGGNQPQHF.

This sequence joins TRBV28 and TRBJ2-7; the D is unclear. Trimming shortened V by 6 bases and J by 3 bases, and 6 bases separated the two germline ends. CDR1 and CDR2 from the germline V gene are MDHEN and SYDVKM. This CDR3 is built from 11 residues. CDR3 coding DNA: TGTGCCAGCAGGACACTCTACGAGCAGTACTTC. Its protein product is CASRTLYEQYF.

CDR3 sequence (DNA): TGTGCCACCAGCAGGACAGCGATGAATCAGCCCCAGCATTTT. Amino acids: CATSRTAMNQPQHF. The chain recombines TRBV15 with TRBJ1-5; perhaps TRBD1 as D (5 bases). Germline V gene sequence: CDR1 LNHNV, CDR2 YYDKDF (reference sequence). CDR3 length: 14 residues. Trimming removed 3 bases at V and 4 bases at J, with 10 bases between.

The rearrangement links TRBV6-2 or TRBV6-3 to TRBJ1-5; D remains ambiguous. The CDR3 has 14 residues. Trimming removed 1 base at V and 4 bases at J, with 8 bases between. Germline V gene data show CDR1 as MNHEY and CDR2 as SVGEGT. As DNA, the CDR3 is TGTGCCAGCAGTTACTTTACAGAGAATCAGCCCCAGCATTTT. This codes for CASSYFTENQPQHF.

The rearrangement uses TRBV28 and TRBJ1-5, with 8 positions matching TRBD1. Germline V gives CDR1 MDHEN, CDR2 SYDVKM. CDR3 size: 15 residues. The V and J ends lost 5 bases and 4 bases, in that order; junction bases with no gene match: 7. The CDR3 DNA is TGTGCCAGCAGTACCGGACAGGGCTTTAATCAGCCCCAGCATTTT. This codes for CASSTGQGFNQPQHF.

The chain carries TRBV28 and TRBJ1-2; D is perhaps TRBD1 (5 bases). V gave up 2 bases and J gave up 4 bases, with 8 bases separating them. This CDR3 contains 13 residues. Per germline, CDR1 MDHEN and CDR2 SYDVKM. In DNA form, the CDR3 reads TGTGCCAGCAGTTTACAGGGTGGCTATGGCTACACCTTC. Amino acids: CASSLQGGYGYTF.

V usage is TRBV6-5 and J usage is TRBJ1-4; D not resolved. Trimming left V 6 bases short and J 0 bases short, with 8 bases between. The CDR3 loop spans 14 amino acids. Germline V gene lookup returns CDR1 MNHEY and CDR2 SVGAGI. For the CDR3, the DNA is TGTGCCAGCAGAAAGACGGCAACTAATGAAAAACTGTTTTTT. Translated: CASRKTATNEKLFF.

CDR3 loop: CASSLWPGGNTGELFF. The CDR3 nucleotides are TGTGCCAGCAGTTTATGGCCAGGGGGGAACACCGGGGAGCTGTTTTTT. The gene calls are TRBV28 and TRBJ2-2; 7 nucleotides line up with TRBD1. Looked up from germline, CDR1 is MDHEN and CDR2 is SYDVKM. With V trimmed by 0 bases and J by 1 base, 2 bases remained unmatched. The CDR3 sequence is 16 residues long.

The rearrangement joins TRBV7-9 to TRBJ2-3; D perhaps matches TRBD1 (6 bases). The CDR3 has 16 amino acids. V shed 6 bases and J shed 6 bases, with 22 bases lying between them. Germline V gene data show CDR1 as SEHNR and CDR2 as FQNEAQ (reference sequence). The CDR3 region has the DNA TGTGCCAGCAGTCACGCCCGAGGGACAATACATGATACGCAGTATTTT. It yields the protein CASSHARGTIHDTQYF.

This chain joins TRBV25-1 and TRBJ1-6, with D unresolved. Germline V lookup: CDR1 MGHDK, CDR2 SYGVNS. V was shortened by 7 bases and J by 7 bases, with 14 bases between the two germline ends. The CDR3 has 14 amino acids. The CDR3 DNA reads TGTGCCAGCACTGAGGTTGGGCCCAATTCACCCCTCCACTTT. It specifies CASTEVGPNSPLHF.

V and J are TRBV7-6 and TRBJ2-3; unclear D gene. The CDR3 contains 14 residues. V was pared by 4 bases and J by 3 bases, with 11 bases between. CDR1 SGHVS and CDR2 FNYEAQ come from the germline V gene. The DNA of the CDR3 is TGTGCCAGCAGCTCGGACCAGAATACAGATACGCAGTATTTT. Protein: CASSSDQNTDTQYF.

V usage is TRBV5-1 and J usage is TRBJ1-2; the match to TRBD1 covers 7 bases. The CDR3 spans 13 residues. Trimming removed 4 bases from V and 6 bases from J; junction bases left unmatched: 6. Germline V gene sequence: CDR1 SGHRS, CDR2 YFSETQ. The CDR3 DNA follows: TGCGCCAGCAGCCCGGAGGGGGCACATGGCTACACCTTC. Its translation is CASSPEGAHGYTF.

The CDR3 bases are TGTGCCAGTCGCTATAGGGGGACAGGGGATCAGCCCCAGCATTTT. Translation gives CASRYRGTGDQPQHF. The chain links TRBV19 to TRBJ1-5, with 10 bases fitting TRBD1. The CDR3 runs to 15 residues. The J segment lost 5 bases and the V segment lost 8 bases, leaving 9 bases of the junction unmatched. The germline V gene encodes CDR1 LNHDA and CDR2 SQIVND (reference sequence).

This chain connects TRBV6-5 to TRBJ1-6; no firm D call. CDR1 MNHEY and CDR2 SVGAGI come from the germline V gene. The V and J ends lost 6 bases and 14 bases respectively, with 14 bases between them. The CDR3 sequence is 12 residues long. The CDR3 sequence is CASRNPATALHF. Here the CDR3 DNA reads TGTGCCAGCAGAAACCCGGCCACGGCCCTCCACTTT.

This CDR3 is CASSETGSYNEQFF. As DNA, the CDR3 is TGCGCCAGCAGTGAGACAGGGTCCTACAATGAGCAGTTCTTC. The chain joins TRBV10-2 to TRBJ2-1; D is perhaps TRBD1 (6 bases). Trimming removed 2 bases from V and 1 base from J, with 6 bases in between. Germline lookup yields CDR1 WSHSY and CDR2 SAAADI. The CDR3 has 14 residues.

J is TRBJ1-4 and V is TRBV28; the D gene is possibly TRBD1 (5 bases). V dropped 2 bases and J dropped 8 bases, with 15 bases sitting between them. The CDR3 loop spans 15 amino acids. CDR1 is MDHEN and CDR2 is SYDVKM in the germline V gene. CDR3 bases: TGTGCCAGCAGTTTAGGGTCGCAGGGAGGAGAAAAACTGTTTTTT. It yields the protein CASSLGSQGGEKLFF.

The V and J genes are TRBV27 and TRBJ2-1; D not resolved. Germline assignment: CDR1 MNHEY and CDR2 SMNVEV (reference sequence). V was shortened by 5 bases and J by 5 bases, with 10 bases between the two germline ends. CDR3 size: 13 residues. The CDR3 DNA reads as TGTGCCAGCAGTCTGACACTTAACAATGAGCAGTTCTTC. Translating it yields CASSLTLNNEQFF.